Following are 9 T cell receptor beta chains from one sample sequenced in a study of cytomegalovirus exposure and HLA in healthy donors. Primers: 60 Vbeta forward and 13 Jbeta reverse. TCRdb's copy holds only in-frame clones and misses some; the assay was immunoSEQ multiplex PCR. Here the sample spans approximately 160,000 clones, approximately 84% being singletons. The sequenced sample was PBMCs. Source of these receptors: a man in his forties or fifties in good health and CMV-seropositive.

The chain carries TRBV19 and TRBJ2-7; 13 nucleotides agree with TRBD2. This CDR3 region has 15 residues. Germline CDR1 and CDR2: LNHDA and SQIVND (reference sequence). V dropped 3 bases and J dropped 3; count of bases not matched to a gene: 2. In nucleotides, the CDR3 is TGTGCCAGTAGTATCCGGACTAGCGGGAGCTACGAGCAGTACTTC. Amino acid sequence: CASSIRTSGSYEQYF.

The chain joins TRBV18 to TRBJ2-7, with a possible D match to TRBD1 (6 bases). Germline assignment: CDR1 KGHSH and CDR2 LQKENI. V was pared by 8 bases and J by 1 base, with 9 bases between. This CDR3 has 12 amino acids. The CDR3 region is CASVDSSYEQYF. In DNA form, the CDR3 reads TGTGCCAGCGTGGACAGTTCCTACGAGCAGTACTTC. The entire variable domain, with the rest obtained from reference TRBV18 and TRBJ2-7, is as follows: NAGVMQNPRHLVRRRGQEARLRCSPMKGHSHVYWYRQLPEEGLKFMVYLQKENIIDESGMPKERFSAEFPKEGPSILRIQQVVRGDSAAYFCASVDSSYEQYFGPGTRLTVT.

Only one count was recorded for this clone. This chain uses TRBV7-3 with TRBJ1-1, with a tentative D call TRBD1 (6 bases). The CDR3 is 16 residues long. V lost 1 base, J lost 5 bases, and 17 bases lay in between. Germline CDR1 and CDR2: SGHTA and FQGTGA. The CDR3 spells CASSLIGGTGSTEAFF. The CDR3 DNA reads TGTGCCAGCAGCTTAATAGGGGGTACAGGTAGTACTGAAGCTTTCTTT.

The V and J genes are TRBV29-1 and TRBJ2-1; D might be TRBD2 (5 bases). The V end was cut by 1 base, the J end by 2 bases, with 18 bases between. The germline CDR1 and CDR2 sequences are SQVTM and ANQGSEA. The CDR3 sequence is 17 residues long. CDR3 protein: CSVEAINLASPYNEQFF. CDR3 sequence (DNA): TGCAGCGTTGAAGCTATAAATTTGGCTAGCCCCTACAATGAGCAGTTCTTC.

The chain carries TRBV29-1 and TRBJ2-7, with 7 bases aligning to TRBD2. The germline gives CDR1 SQVTM, CDR2 ANQGSEA. After removal of 4 bases from V and 4 bases from J, the junction contained 4 bases not matched to a gene. This CDR3 region has 12 residues. The CDR3 region is CSVGRGSYEQYF. The CDR3 nucleotides read TGCAGCGTTGGACGCGGGAGTTACGAGCAGTACTTC.

The table lists this clone with a count of one. The chain carries TRBV21-1 and TRBJ1-4; the D call TRBD1 from the table was never checked on the DNA. TRBV21-1 is annotated as a pseudogene. This CDR3 comprises 16 residues. The CDR3 sequence is CASSIGQPATNEKLFF. The DNA of the CDR3 is TGTGCCAGCAGCATTGGGCAGCCCGCAACTAATGAAAAACTGTTTTTT.

The chain combines TRBV6-6 with TRBJ1-1; TRBD1 is a possible D gene (6 bases). Germline lookup yields CDR1 MNHNY and CDR2 SVGAGI (reference sequence). Trimming took 4 bases from V and 7 from J, leaving 13 bases between them. CDR3 length equals 13 residues. Here the CDR3 reads CASSFTGSSEAFF. In nucleotides, the CDR3 is TGTGCCAGCAGTTTCACAGGGTCGAGTGAAGCTTTCTTT.

The rearrangement uses TRBV11-3 and TRBJ2-3; D is ambiguous. The germline CDR1 and CDR2 sequences are SGHNT and YENEEA. V was trimmed by 2 bases and J by 4 bases, leaving 13 bases between them. The length of the CDR3 is 15 residues. This chain's CDR3 is CASSLSSSGADTQYF. DNA for the CDR3: TGTGCCAGCAGCTTAAGTAGTTCGGGTGCAGATACGCAGTATTTT.

This sequence joins TRBV23-1 and TRBJ1-3, with D possibly matching TRBD1 (6 bases). TRBV23-1 is flagged as an ORF with uncertain function. The CDR3 is 17 residues long. Trimming pared 7 bases from V and 4 bases from J, leaving 23 bases between. DNA for the CDR3: TGCGCCAGCAAAATGACGAATACAGGGAAAGACGGAAACACCATATATTTT. Its protein product is CASKMTNTGKDGNTIYF.